The 24 T cell receptor beta chains below come from one sample, sequenced in a study of blood T cell repertoires in COVID-19. Libraries were prepared by immunoSEQ multiplex PCR; TCRdb keeps only in-frame clonotypes and omits some of them. In the table there are tens of thousands of clones, just over 85% of which are singletons. The specimen sequenced was peripheral blood. The source of these receptors is an elderly woman in a cohort sampled during active or convalescent COVID-19.

The chain carries TRBV7-9 and TRBJ2-1, with TRBD2 matching 10 bases. This CDR3 is built from 15 residues. V trimming: 4 bases; J trimming: 7 bases; junction bases outside the gene matches: 7. CDR1 is SEHNR, CDR2 FQNEAQ, per germline (reference sequence). CDR3: CASSSSGRAKNEQFF. CDR3 in DNA: TGTGCCAGCAGCTCCAGCGGGAGGGCTAAGAATGAGCAGTTCTTC.

This clone was recorded only once. The gene calls are TRBV13 and TRBJ2-5; 8 nucleotides agree with TRBD2. Per germline, CDR1 PRHDT and CDR2 FYEKMQ (reference sequence). The CDR3 contains 15 residues. V shed 3 bases and J 5 bases; nucleotides not matched to a gene: 8. CDR3 loop: CASSFRAGAGETQYF. The CDR3 DNA follows: TGTGCCAGCAGCTTCCGAGCGGGAGCGGGGGAGACCCAGTACTTC.

This clone has a single count. This sequence joins TRBV11-2 and TRBJ1-1; D is possibly TRBD1 (6 bases). This CDR3 spans 15 amino acids. The V end was cut by 0 bases, the J end by 6 bases, with 14 bases between. In germline, CDR1 is SGHAT, CDR2 FQNNGV. This CDR3 reads CASSLDRGGLAEAFF. In DNA form, the CDR3 reads TGTGCCAGCAGCTTAGACAGGGGTGGGCTGGCTGAAGCTTTCTTT. Looking up the rest from reference TRBV11-2 and TRBJ1-1 gives the full variable domain: EAGVAQSPRYKIIEKRQSVAFWCNPISGHATLYWYQQILGQGPKLLIQFQNNGVVDDSQLPKDRFSAERLKGVDSTLKIQPAKLEDSAVYLCASSLDRGGLAEAFFGQGTRLTVV.

V is TRBV7-2 and J is TRBJ2-1; 11 bases match TRBD2. Germline assignment: CDR1 SGHTA and CDR2 FQGNSA. V shed 1 base, J shed 14 bases, and the junction held 10 bases outside the gene matches. This CDR3 has 15 amino acids. For the CDR3, the DNA is TGTGCCAGCAGCTTAGACCTACTAGCGGGAGCAGTTAAGTTCTTC. This gives the protein CASSLDLLAGAVKFF.

The chain carries TRBV12-3 or TRBV12-4 and TRBJ1-5; D gene unclear. V was clipped by 5 bases and J by 0 bases, with 5 bases between them. The length of the CDR3 is 13 residues. The CDR3, as DNA: TGTGCCAGCAGTCTCAGTAGCAATCAGCCCCAGCATTTT. This gives the protein CASSLSSNQPQHF.

The chain links TRBV3-1 (or the pseudogene TRBV3-2) to TRBJ2-2, with D unclear. V lost 3 bases and J 0 bases, leaving 11 bases between the germline ends. The CDR3 consists of 16 residues. The germline CDR1 and CDR2 sequences are LGHDT and YNNKEL (reference sequence). The CDR3 spells CASSQTRLTNTGELFF. DNA of the CDR3: TGTGCCAGCAGCCAGACTCGATTGACGAACACCGGGGAGCTGTTTTTT.

This chain connects TRBV5-1 to TRBJ2-7; TRBD2 agrees at 8 bases. This CDR3 has 14 residues. V shed 4 bases, J shed 5 bases, and the junction held 8 bases outside the gene matches. Germline loops: CDR1 SGHRS, CDR2 YFSETQ. The CDR3 reads CASSPSGSRNEQYF. The CDR3, as DNA: TGCGCCAGCAGCCCGAGCGGGAGTAGGAACGAGCAGTACTTC.

V is TRBV5-4 and J is TRBJ1-2; D is possibly TRBD1 (6 bases). Germline loops: CDR1 SGHNT, CDR2 YYREEE (reference sequence). The CDR3 totals 13 residues. The V and J ends lost 5 bases and 1 base respectively, with 9 bases between them. CDR3 sequence (DNA): TGTGCCAGCAGACGGACAGATAACTATGGCTACACCTTC. This encodes CASRRTDNYGYTF.

The genes are TRBV28 and TRBJ1-6; D remains ambiguous. Germline CDR1 MDHEN, CDR2 SYDVKM. The CDR3 contains 14 residues. The ends were cut back, 6 bases at V and 0 bases at J, with 6 bases in the middle. In nucleotides, the CDR3 is TGTGCCAGCAGCATGAGCTCCTATAATTCACCCCTCCACTTT. Translating gives CASSMSSYNSPLHF.

The chain has TRBV24-1 and TRBJ2-2; possible D gene TRBD1, 5 bases. The length of the CDR3 is 16 residues. The ends were cut back, 2 bases at V and 5 bases at J, with 14 bases in the middle. Germline V lookup: CDR1 KGHDR, CDR2 SFDVKD. Here the CDR3 DNA reads TGTGCCACCAGTGATTCTAGGGCCCAGGGTACCGGGGAGCTGTTTTTT. Protein sequence: CATSDSRAQGTGELFF.

This sequence joins TRBV6-6 and TRBJ2-1, with TRBD2 identical over 10 bases. Germline V lookup: CDR1 MNHNY, CDR2 SVGAGI (reference sequence). This CDR3 has 15 residues. Trimming cost V 0 bases and J 7 bases; bases outside gene matches: 3. For the CDR3, the DNA is TGTGCCAGCAGTTACTCGGCTAGCGGGGGTAATGAGCAGTTCTTC. This translates into CASSYSASGGNEQFF.

J is TRBJ1-1 and V is TRBV3-1 (or the pseudogene TRBV3-2); TRBD1 agrees at 7 bases. Germline V CDR1 and CDR2: LGHDT, YNNKEL (reference sequence). The CDR3 is made up of 15 amino acids. V lost 2 bases and J lost 1; bases outside the gene matches: 4. This CDR3 is CASSQSYRGNTEAFF. DNA for the CDR3: TGTGCCAGCAGCCAAAGTTACAGGGGGAACACTGAAGCTTTCTTT.

In regard to this clone: Different DNA sequences within this sample yield the same CDR3. The chain combines TRBV5-4 with TRBJ2-5; D ambiguous. The CDR3 runs 14 residues. Trimming pared 0 bases from V and 2 bases from J, leaving 8 bases between. The V gene's germline CDR1 is SGHNT and CDR2 YYREEE (reference sequence). Written as DNA, the CDR3 is TGTGCCAGCAGCTTGGGCGGATCTCAAGAGACCCAGTACTTC. As protein: CASSLGGSQETQYF.

The V and J genes are TRBV10-3 and TRBJ2-7; maybe TRBD2 (7 bases). This CDR3 is 13 amino acids long. Germline V gene lookup returns CDR1 ENHRY and CDR2 SYGVKD. Trimming left V 6 bases short and J 5 bases short, with 14 bases between. CDR3 amino acids: CAIRRGGPNEQYF. CDR3 in DNA: TGTGCCATCAGGAGGGGGGGTCCAAACGAGCAGTACTTC.

J is TRBJ2-1 and V is TRBV5-4; 10 positions match TRBD1. CDR3 length equals 13 residues. Per germline, CDR1 SGHNT and CDR2 YYREEE (reference sequence). Unmatched junction bases numbered 1, after V lost 4 bases and J lost 6 bases. The CDR3 here is CASSRTGGNEQFF. In nucleotides, the CDR3 is TGTGCCAGCAGCCGGACAGGGGGCAATGAGCAGTTCTTC.

The chain recombines TRBV6-4 with TRBJ1-2; 7 nucleotides agree with TRBD1. This CDR3 is 13 amino acids long. V trimming: 6 bases; J trimming: 13 bases; junction bases outside the gene matches: 14. Germline CDR1 is MRHNA and CDR2 is SNTAGT. CDR3 loop: CASRGTEPPRLTF. DNA for the CDR3: TGTGCCAGCAGAGGGACAGAGCCTCCCCGACTCACCTTC.

This chain joins TRBV24-1 and TRBJ2-5; 7 nucleotides agree with TRBD2. CDR3 length: 13 residues. The V and J ends lost 7 bases and 3 bases, in that order; junction bases with no gene match: 4. Looked up from germline, CDR1 is KGHDR and CDR2 is SFDVKD. In nucleotides, the CDR3 is TGTGCCACCAGCTGGGGGGGAGAAGAGACCCAGTACTTC. Protein product: CATSWGGEETQYF.

The chain links TRBV30 to TRBJ2-1, with 12 bases fitting TRBD2. Germline V lookup: CDR1 GTSNPN, CDR2 SVGIG (reference sequence). This CDR3 has 14 residues. J was trimmed by 5 bases and V by 2 bases; bases with no gene match: 1. DNA of the CDR3: TGTGCCTGGAGTAGGACTAGCGGGGACAATGAGCAGTTCTTC. This translates into CAWSRTSGDNEQFF.

The chain combines TRBV6-1 with TRBJ2-3, with 10 positions matching TRBD2. The CDR3 consists of 17 residues. V lost 3 bases to trimming and J lost 6 bases; unmatched junction nucleotides: 12. Germline CDR1 is MNHNS and CDR2 is SASEGT. The CDR3 nucleotides are TGTGCCAGCAGTGAGTCTCCCCTAGCGGGAGTTAGTGATACGCAGTATTTT. Translating it yields CASSESPLAGVSDTQYF.

V usage is TRBV25-1 and J usage is TRBJ2-3; D possibly corresponds to TRBD2 (6 bases). From germline, CDR1 is MGHDK and CDR2 SYGVNS. The germline V and J ends were trimmed by 4 bases and 1 base, with 15 bases remaining between them. The CDR3 totals 16 residues. This CDR3 reads CASSGQRVYGTDTQYF. Here the CDR3 DNA reads TGTGCCAGCAGTGGGCAGCGGGTATATGGCACAGATACGCAGTATTTT.

This chain uses TRBV7-2 with TRBJ2-1; a weak D match, TRBD2 (6 bases). CDR3 length: 15 amino acids. Germline CDR1 and CDR2: SGHTA and FQGNSA. Trimming stripped 7 bases from V and 1 base from J, with 14 bases between. CDR3 sequence reads: CASTRRAGSYNEQFF. The CDR3 nucleotides read TGTGCCAGCACCCGCCGGGCGGGATCCTACAATGAGCAGTTCTTC.

The rearrangement joins TRBV30 to TRBJ2-2; D is possibly TRBD1 (6 bases). Germline loops: CDR1 GTSNPN, CDR2 SVGIG (reference sequence). V lost 5 bases to trimming and J lost 7 bases, with 17 bases between them. CDR3 length equals 14 residues. The CDR3 nucleotides read TGTGCCTGGCAACAGGGCTTGGACGGCGGGGAGCTGTTTTTT. This sequence encodes CAWQQGLDGGELFF.

The J gene is TRBJ2-1, the V gene TRBV12-5; 7 nucleotides agree with TRBD1. The CDR3 is 14 amino acids. Germline CDR1 LGHNT, CDR2 FRNRAP. Unmatched junction bases numbered 5, after V lost 5 bases and J lost 4 bases. Here the CDR3 reads CASGGSGGYNEQFF. CDR3 DNA sequence: TGTGCTAGTGGTGGATCAGGGGGATACAATGAGCAGTTCTTC. Combining the CDR3 with reference TRBV12-5 and TRBJ2-1 gives the whole variable domain DARVTQTPRHKVTEMGQEVTMRCQPILGHNTVFWYRQTMMQGLELLAYFRNRAPLDDSGMPKDRFSAEMPDATLATLKIQPSEPRDSAVYFCASGGSGGYNEQFFGPGTRLTVL.

The chain uses TRBV6-5 and TRBJ1-1; 9 bases are shared with TRBD1. Germline V gives CDR1 MNHEY, CDR2 SVGAGI. CDR3 length equals 16 residues. V lost 2 bases, J lost 5 bases, and 9 bases stayed unmatched. The CDR3, as DNA: TGTGCCAGCAGTTACCCTACGGACAGGGGCGAAACTGAAGCTTTCTTT. It codes for CASSYPTDRGETEAFF.